One and the same sample provided the 31 T cell receptor beta chains below, sequenced in a study of T cell responses to AZD1222 COVID-19 vaccine. Profiled with immunoSEQ multiplex PCR; TCRdb holds only in-frame clones, not every one. This sample has fewer than 120,000 clones, with 88% found just once. The input for sequencing was peripheral blood, taken on day 0 of AZD1222 vaccination. The receptors stem from an adult in good health.

V and J are TRBV11-2 and TRBJ2-1; 14 nucleotides match TRBD2. The CDR3 runs to 17 residues. In germline, CDR1 is SGHAT, CDR2 FQNNGV. The J segment lost 8 bases and the V segment lost 1 base, leaving 7 bases of the junction unmatched. CDR3 sequence (DNA): TGTGCCAGCAGCTTAGCCGGACTAGCGGGGGGCAGGGATGAGCAGTTCTTC. This sequence encodes CASSLAGLAGGRDEQFF.

This rearrangement joins TRBV30 to TRBJ1-1, with D perhaps TRBD1 (5 bases). Between the trimmed V and J ends, which lost 3 bases and 10 bases, there was a span of 15 bases. This CDR3 spans 12 amino acids. The germline V gene has CDR1 GTSNPN and CDR2 SVGIG (reference sequence). CDR3 sequence reads: CAWSEPGVSAFF. CDR3 in DNA: TGTGCCTGGAGCGAACCGGGGGTTTCAGCTTTCTTT.

The chain combines TRBV13 with TRBJ2-1, with TRBD2 matching over 7 bases. The CDR3 runs 15 residues. V shed 1 base, J shed 3 bases, and the junction held 3 bases outside the gene matches. The germline V gene has CDR1 PRHDT and CDR2 FYEKMQ (reference sequence). Here the CDR3 DNA reads TGTGCCAGCAGCTTAGTCTGGGGGGGCTACAATGAGCAGTTCTTC. Amino acids: CASSLVWGGYNEQFF.

The chain recombines TRBV3-1 (or the pseudogene TRBV3-2) with TRBJ2-2; 10 bases align to TRBD2. V gave up 6 bases and J gave up 4 bases; unmatched junction bases: 8. CDR1 is LGHDT and CDR2 is YNNKEL in the germline V gene (reference sequence). CDR3 length: 16 residues. In DNA form, the CDR3 reads TGTGCCAGCAGTTACAGCGGGGGGGCCGGCACCGGGGAGCTGTTTTTT. Its translation: CASSYSGGAGTGELFF.

V is TRBV19 and J is TRBJ2-1, with 8 nucleotides matching TRBD2. Germline CDR1 LNHDA, CDR2 SQIVND (reference sequence). The CDR3 has 16 residues. The V segment lost 1 base and the J segment 6 bases; nucleotides outside the gene matches: 8. In DNA form, the CDR3 reads TGTGCCAGTAGTATAGGTGTCAGCGGGAGAGGCAATGAGCAGTTCTTC. This encodes CASSIGVSGRGNEQFF.

This clone was seen only a few times. CDR3 loop: CATSRETGQGYSPLHF. The CDR3 DNA reads TGTGCCACCAGCAGAGAGACGGGACAGGGGTATTCACCCCTCCACTTT. The V and J genes are TRBV15 and TRBJ1-6; TRBD1 agrees at 10 bases. V shed 0 bases and J 8 bases; nucleotides not matched to a gene: 4. Germline V lookup: CDR1 LNHNV, CDR2 YYDKDF (reference sequence). The CDR3 covers 16 residues. Variable domain in full (rest from reference TRBV15 and TRBJ1-6): DAMVIQNPRYQVTQFGKPVTLSCSQTLNHNVMYWYQQKSSQAPKLLFHYYDKDFNNEADTPDNFQSRRPNTSFCFLDIRSPGLGDTAMYLCATSRETGQGYSPLHFGNGTRLTVT.

J is TRBJ2-1 and V is TRBV7-6, with 10 bases lining up with TRBD1. V lost 3 bases to trimming and J lost 10 bases; unmatched junction nucleotides: 9. CDR1 and CDR2 from the germline V gene are SGHVS and FNYEAQ. The CDR3 has 15 residues. The CDR3 nucleotides read TGTGCCAGCAGCTTGAACCGGGACAGGGGAGCCGAGCAGTTCTTC. Its protein product is CASSLNRDRGAEQFF.

The table lists this clone with a count of one. The chain joins TRBV18 to TRBJ2-7; possible D gene TRBD1, 6 bases. V lost 4 bases, J lost 3 bases, and 10 bases lay in between. Per the germline V gene, CDR1 is KGHSH and CDR2 is LQKENI. The CDR3 totals 13 residues. For the CDR3, the DNA is TGTGCCAGCTCACGCGGACAGTACTACGAGCAGTACTTC. This encodes CASSRGQYYEQYF.

This chain connects TRBV7-2 to TRBJ2-5, with 8 bases fitting TRBD2. V shed 4 bases and J 5 bases; nucleotides not matched to a gene: 6. CDR1 SGHTA and CDR2 FQGNSA come from the germline V gene. The CDR3 contains 14 residues. The CDR3 spells CASSSRLAWETQYF. The CDR3 DNA reads TGTGCCAGCAGCTCTCGACTAGCGTGGGAGACCCAGTACTTC.

With respect to this clone: A junction end diverges from the germline sequence, so it may reflect a read error. This chain uses TRBV13 with TRBJ2-3, with D perhaps matching TRBD1 (8 bases). Per the germline V gene, CDR1 is PRHDT and CDR2 is FYEKMQ (reference sequence). The CDR3 sequence is 14 residues long. As DNA, the CDR3 is TGTGCCAGCAGCCTAGGACAGGGAGGGGATACGCAGTATTTT. Its protein is CASSLGQGGDTQYF.

This clone appeared once. J is TRBJ2-2 and V is TRBV6-5, with D perhaps TRBD1 or TRBD2 (5 bases each). V was shortened by 0 bases and J by 13 bases, with 9 bases between the two germline ends. CDR1 is MNHEY, CDR2 SVGAGI, per germline. CDR3 size: 12 residues. This CDR3 is CASSYSGARLFF. CDR3 in DNA: TGTGCCAGCAGTTACTCCGGGGCGCGGCTGTTTTTT.

This chain joins TRBV6-5 and TRBJ1-1, with a possible D match to TRBD1 (5 bases). This CDR3 spans 14 amino acids. The germline V gene has CDR1 MNHEY and CDR2 SVGAGI. Between the trimmed V and J ends, which lost 6 bases and 1 base, there was a span of 12 bases. The CDR3 DNA sequence: TGTGCCAGCAGCCGGATTGACAGGAACACTGAAGCTTTCTTT. Amino acid sequence: CASSRIDRNTEAFF.

The chain is built from TRBV2 and TRBJ1-6; 7 nucleotides line up with TRBD1. The germline gives CDR1 SNHLY, CDR2 FYNNEI. The CDR3 runs to 14 residues. J was trimmed by 10 bases and V by 5 bases; bases with no gene match: 8. The CDR3 nucleotides are TGTGCCAGCAGTCCCGGGACAGATAGATCACCCCTCCACTTT. This gives the protein CASSPGTDRSPLHF.

The chain links TRBV18 to TRBJ1-2; D might be TRBD1 (6 bases). V was trimmed by 2 bases and J by 10 bases, leaving 17 bases between them. The CDR3 spans 14 residues. The germline V gene encodes CDR1 KGHSH and CDR2 LQKENI. CDR3 amino acids: CASSPSQGVYIYTF. CDR3 in DNA: TGTGCCAGCTCACCATCACAGGGAGTGTATATCTACACCTTC.

This chain links TRBV3-1 (or the pseudogene TRBV3-2) with TRBJ2-2; 7 bases line up with TRBD2. There are 18 residues in the CDR3. Germline values: CDR1 LGHDT, CDR2 YNNKEL (reference sequence). The V and J ends lost 4 bases and 2 bases, in that order; junction bases with no gene match: 13. CDR3 DNA: TGTGCCAGCAGCCGCCACGCCACGGGGAGGGTCAACACCGGGGAGCTGTTTTTT. It is translated as CASSRHATGRVNTGELFF.

J is TRBJ2-3 and V is TRBV5-1, with 11 bases lining up with TRBD1. Germline CDR1 is SGHRS and CDR2 is YFSETQ. This CDR3 contains 15 residues. The V gene end was trimmed by 4 bases and the J gene end by 8 bases; junction bases not matched to a gene: 9. The CDR3 is CASSTGQGARLTQYF. In nucleotides, the CDR3 is TGCGCCAGCAGCACCGGACAGGGGGCGCGTCTTACGCAGTATTTT.

The J gene is TRBJ1-1, the V gene TRBV29-1, with a weak D call TRBD1 (5 bases). The CDR3 runs to 13 residues. Germline CDR1 SQVTM, CDR2 ANQGSEA. V lost 2 bases and J 3 bases, leaving 10 bases between the germline ends. The DNA of the CDR3 is TGCAGCGTTGAATCGGACATGGACACTGAAGCTTTCTTT. Its translation: CSVESDMDTEAFF. Full variable domain (rest looked up from reference TRBV29-1 and TRBJ1-1): SAVISQKPSRDICQRGTSLTIQCQVDSQVTMMFWYRQQPGQSLTLIATANQGSEATYESGFVIDKFPISRPNLTFSTLTVSNMSPEDSSIYLCSVESDMDTEAFFGQGTRLTVV.

The CDR3 sequence is CAWTLGGATYEQYF. The CDR3, as DNA: TGTGCCTGGACCCTAGGGGGGGCCACCTACGAGCAGTACTTC. The V and J genes are TRBV30 and TRBJ2-7; D might be TRBD2 (7 bases). Germline V gene lookup returns CDR1 GTSNPN and CDR2 SVGIG (reference sequence). There are 14 residues in the CDR3. V was cut by 4 bases and J by 2 bases, with 15 bases left in between.

The V call is TRBV6-5, the J call TRBJ1-5; D gene uncertain. V was clipped by 5 bases and J by 5 bases, with 10 bases between them. Per germline, CDR1 MNHEY and CDR2 SVGAGI. The CDR3 consists of 13 residues. CDR3 region: CASSPQADQPQHF. The DNA of the CDR3 is TGTGCCAGCAGTCCCCAAGCTGATCAGCCCCAGCATTTT.

This rearrangement joins TRBV19 to TRBJ1-2, with a weak D call TRBD1 (5 bases). Trimming cost V 4 bases and J 8 bases, with 20 bases left between them. Germline V gene sequence: CDR1 LNHDA, CDR2 SQIVND (reference sequence). This CDR3 spans 15 amino acids. As DNA, the CDR3 is TGTGCCAGTAGTAATCCCGGTGCAGGGCCCGAGGGCTACACCTTC. Translating it yields CASSNPGAGPEGYTF.

A few counts support this clone. V is TRBV5-5 and J is TRBJ1-2, with D possibly matching TRBD1 (5 bases). Germline-derived CDR1 and CDR2 are SGHKS and YYEKEE (reference sequence). CDR3 size: 13 residues. The V end was cut by 6 bases, the J end by 8 bases, with 17 bases between. The CDR3 DNA follows: TGTGCCAGCATTACCGGGGGGAGCATAGGCTACACCTTC. Its protein is CASITGGSIGYTF.

This chain uses TRBV2 with TRBJ1-1; D possibly corresponds to TRBD1 (6 bases). The CDR3 sequence is 12 residues long. Trimming left V 10 bases short and J 1 base short, with 10 bases between. The germline gives CDR1 SNHLY, CDR2 FYNNEI. The CDR3 DNA reads TGTGCCATACACAGGGAGAACACTGAAGCTTTCTTT. Amino acids: CAIHRENTEAFF.

This clone was seen only once. The rearrangement joins TRBV10-3 to TRBJ1-1, with 9 bases lining up with TRBD1. V shed 4 bases and J 1 base; nucleotides not matched to a gene: 1. CDR1 and CDR2 from the germline V gene are ENHRY and SYGVKD. The CDR3 runs 14 residues. The CDR3 reads CAISVTGGNTEAFF. DNA of the CDR3: TGTGCCATCAGTGTGACAGGGGGGAACACTGAAGCTTTCTTT.

This clone was seen more than once but under ten times. The rearrangement uses TRBV14 and TRBJ1-4, with D possibly matching TRBD1 (5 bases). The CDR3 extends over 15 amino acids. Per the germline V gene, CDR1 is SGHDN and CDR2 is FVKESK. V was shortened by 4 bases and J by 4 bases, with 13 bases between the two germline ends. CDR3 DNA: TGTGCCAGCAGCCGTACTCGGGGGTTTAATGAAAAACTGTTTTTT. Amino acid sequence: CASSRTRGFNEKLFF.

V is TRBV2 and J is TRBJ1-5; unclear D gene. The CDR3 covers 14 residues. Per the germline V gene, CDR1 is SNHLY and CDR2 is FYNNEI. The ends were cut back, 6 bases at V and 0 bases at J, with 9 bases in the middle. The CDR3 spells CASRDQNSNQPQHF. CDR3 coding DNA: TGTGCCAGCAGGGACCAAAATAGCAATCAGCCCCAGCATTTT. The full variable domain, with the rest looked up from reference TRBV2 and TRBJ1-5, is EPEVTQTPSHQVTQMGQEVILRCVPISNHLYFYWYRQILGQKVEFLVSFYNNEISEKSEIFDDQFSVERPDGSNFTLKIRSTKLEDSAMYFCASRDQNSNQPQHFGDGTRLSIL.

The chain has TRBV18 and TRBJ2-7; 10 bases line up with TRBD1. The CDR3 has 16 residues. The V gene end was trimmed by 2 bases and the J gene end by 1 base; junction bases not matched to a gene: 5. From germline, CDR1 is KGHSH and CDR2 LQKENI. The CDR3 DNA reads as TGTGCCAGCTCACCATGGGCGGACAGGGGGTCCTACGAGCAGTACTTC. Translation gives CASSPWADRGSYEQYF.

This rearrangement joins TRBV27 to TRBJ1-4, with D tentatively TRBD1 (5 bases). CDR1 is MNHEY and CDR2 is SMNVEV in the germline V gene (reference sequence). The CDR3 spans 16 residues. The V gene lost 0 bases and the J gene lost 7 bases, with 15 bases spanning the gap. DNA of the CDR3: TGTGCCAGCAGTTTATCGGGTAGGGCAGGGTTTGAAAAACTGTTTTTT. This encodes CASSLSGRAGFEKLFF.

This chain connects TRBV7-9 to TRBJ1-2; no firm D call. V lost 5 bases to trimming and J lost 8 bases, with 12 bases between them. The CDR3 has 12 amino acids. Germline loops: CDR1 SEHNR, CDR2 FQNEAQ (reference sequence). CDR3 sequence (DNA): TGTGCCAGCAGCCCGGGTCGCGGCGGCTACACCTTC. Translating gives CASSPGRGGYTF. Together with reference TRBV7-9 and TRBJ1-2, the CDR3 gives the full variable domain: DTGVSQNPRHKITKRGQNVTFRCDPISEHNRLYWYRQTLGQGPEFLTYFQNEAQLEKSRLLSDRFSAERPKGSFSTLEIQRTEQGDSAMYLCASSPGRGGYTFGSGTRLTVV.

V usage is TRBV5-1 and J usage is TRBJ1-4, with a weak D call TRBD1 (6 bases). CDR1 SGHRS and CDR2 YFSETQ come from the germline V gene. The V and J ends lost 2 bases and 5 bases respectively, with 7 bases between them. The CDR3 runs 13 residues. CDR3 protein: CASSFQGNEKLFF. In DNA, the CDR3 is TGCGCCAGCAGCTTCCAGGGGAATGAAAAACTGTTTTTT.

The gene calls are TRBV27 and TRBJ1-2, with 9 bases identical to TRBD1. V lost 4 bases, J lost 0 bases, and 9 bases stayed unmatched. CDR1 is MNHEY and CDR2 is SMNVEV in the germline V gene (reference sequence). The CDR3 extends over 17 amino acids. The CDR3: CASSSRDRELANYGYTF. In nucleotides, the CDR3 is TGTGCCAGCAGTTCCCGGGACAGGGAGTTAGCTAACTATGGCTACACCTTC.

V is TRBV19 and J is TRBJ1-2; D is ambiguous. The germline CDR1 and CDR2 sequences are LNHDA and SQIVND (reference sequence). The CDR3 consists of 12 residues. Between the trimmed V and J ends, which lost 10 bases and 1 base, there was a span of 10 bases. This CDR3 reads CATLGFNYGYTF. CDR3 nucleotide sequence: TGTGCCACCCTAGGCTTTAACTATGGCTACACCTTC. The complete variable domain, with remaining parts taken from reference TRBV19 and TRBJ1-2, reads DGGITQSPKYLFRKEGQNVTLSCEQNLNHDAMYWYRQDPGQGLRLIYYSQIVNDFQKGDIAEGYSVSREKKESFPLTVTSAQKNPTAFYLCATLGFNYGYTFGSGTRLTVV.